This record looks at one T cell receptor (beta chain) sequence and its context. The antigen it binds to is not known. No per-base quality is available; no much larger clone lies one base away. TCRbeta CDR3 regions were amplified from genomic DNA by means of the immunoSEQ Assay, a bias-controlled multiplex PCR. Per the authors' processing: Within the assay, amplification of reference gene primers was used to estimate how many nucleated cells each sample contained. To quantify the absolute abundance of each unique TCRbeta CDR3 rearrangement, sequence reads were collapsed and filtered. For each sample, productive Simpson clonality was calculated as the square root of Simpson's diversity index over productive rearrangements. TCRdb obtained this table from immuneACCESS and retained in-frame rearrangements with V and J assigned. These tables miss some clones; where compared with another copy, unresolved V genes account for less than half of the shortfall, and the remainder is unexplained. V and J calls and clone size are given by that table; D and trimming were obtained from the DNA. The sample table shows approximately 10,000 clones, and roughly 82% are seen once. The top ten clonotypes cover around a fifth of the sample.

Via the germline V gene, CDR1 is MNHEY and CDR2 SVGAGI. There are 13 amino acids in the CDR3, from cysteine to phenylalanine inclusive. The kept DNA is CDR3 alone, 39 bases in frame from the first base. Germline trimming: 11 bases from V, 1 base from J; junction bases outside gene matches: 7. This sample is part of a study of blood T cell repertoires in COVID-19 (dated by TCRdb to the early 2020s). General notes on the study: Collaborator samples came from the United States, Italy and Spain and covered acute and convalescent phases of COVID-19. HLA class I and class II types, where available, came from metadata supplied by the sample provider rather than from assay-based typing. A freely available public database, intended as a resource for researchers studying the immune response to SARS-CoV-2, is where the repertoires were released. Samples were obtained from the ongoing ImmuneRACE study (first 160 participants) and from about 1,300 subjects provided by 6 global collaborators. The dataset comprised deeply sampled blood TCRbeta repertoires from subjects exposed to, actively infected with, or recovered from COVID-19. The material from the prospective study consisted of cDNA or gDNA derived from T cells, B-cell-depleted T cells, or PBMCs. The sample metadata nearly always contained a de-identified subject ID, COVID-19 status, age in years and sex.

The investigation overall reported the following: The amount of clinical and demographic metadata varied by source and participant and was provided uncurated.

Each collaborating institution followed its own protocols to collect whole blood in K2EDTA tubes. For TCRbeta analysis, collaborators shipped samples in one of three forms: frozen whole blood, isolated PBMCs, or DNA extracted from either of those sample types. Sequenced sample: peripheral blood. This sequence uses TRBV6-5 and TRBJ2-7; 8 junctional bases match TRBD1. This clonotype was sampled from a human donor in a cohort sampled during active COVID-19. The CDR3 here reads CASGGQDSYEQYF. The DNA reads TGTGCCTCCGGGGGACAGGATTCCTACGAGCAGTACTTC.